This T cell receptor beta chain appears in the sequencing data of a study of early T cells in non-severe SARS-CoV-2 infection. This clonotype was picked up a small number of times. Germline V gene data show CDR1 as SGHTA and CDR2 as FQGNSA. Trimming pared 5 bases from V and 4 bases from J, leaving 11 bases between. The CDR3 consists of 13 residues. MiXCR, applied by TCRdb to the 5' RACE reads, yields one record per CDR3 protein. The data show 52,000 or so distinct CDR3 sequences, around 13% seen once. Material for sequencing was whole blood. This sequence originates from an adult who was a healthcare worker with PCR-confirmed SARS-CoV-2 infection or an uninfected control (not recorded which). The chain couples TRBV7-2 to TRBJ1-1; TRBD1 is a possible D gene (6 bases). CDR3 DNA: TGTGCCAGCAGCCGCACAGGGTTCACTGAAGCTTTCTTT. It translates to CASSRTGFTEAFF.